Each of the 5 T cell receptor beta chains below was sequenced from the same sample in a study of early T cells in non-severe SARS-CoV-2 infection. One entry per CDR3 protein results from TCRdb running MiXCR on the 5' RACE reads. The repertoire holds tens of thousands of distinct CDR3 sequences, with 15% as singletons. What was sequenced was whole blood. All receptors come from an adult who was a healthcare worker with PCR-confirmed SARS-CoV-2 infection or an uninfected control (not recorded which).

This clonotype came up many times. This chain uses TRBV5-1 with TRBJ2-7; 7 nucleotides line up with TRBD2. Trimming removed 7 bases from V and 0 bases from J; junction bases left unmatched: 10. From germline, CDR1 is SGHRS and CDR2 YFSETQ. The CDR3 covers 15 residues. CDR3 residues: CASHFRDYFSYEQYF. CDR3 bases: TGCGCCAGCCATTTCCGGGACTACTTCTCCTACGAGCAGTACTTC. Using reference TRBV5-1 and TRBJ2-7 for the parts outside the CDR3, the full variable domain is KAGVTQTPRYLIKTRGQQVTLSCSPISGHRSVSWYQQTPGQGLQFLFEYFSETQRNKGNFPGRFSGRQFSNSRSEMNVSTLELGDSALYLCASHFRDYFSYEQYFGPGTRLTVT.

The chain joins TRBV12-5 to TRBJ2-5; the D call may be TRBD1 or TRBD2 (5 bases each). With 6 bases removed from V and 5 bases from J, the gap between germline ends came to 16 bases. The CDR3 runs to 14 residues. Germline assignment: CDR1 LGHNT and CDR2 FRNRAP. The CDR3 nucleotides read TGTGCTAGTGGCGCAGGGTTGGCGGGCGAGACCCAGTACTTC. The encoded protein is CASGAGLAGETQYF.

The chain employs TRBV7-2 and TRBJ1-5; D ambiguous. The CDR3 sequence is 14 residues long. From germline, CDR1 is SGHTA and CDR2 FQGNSA. The ends were cut back, 5 bases at V and 7 bases at J, with 15 bases in the middle. CDR3 DNA sequence: TGTGCCAGCAGCCTCCTGGCCTTGGGCCAGCCCCAGCATTTT. Translation: CASSLLALGQPQHF.

V usage is TRBV28 and J usage is TRBJ2-2; 8 bases match TRBD2. This CDR3 is 14 amino acids long. CDR1 and CDR2 from the germline V gene are MDHEN and SYDVKM. The V segment lost 8 bases and the J segment 1 base; nucleotides outside the gene matches: 3. The CDR3 bases are TGTGCCAGCGACGGGACTAGGAACACCGGGGAGCTGTTTTTT. Its protein product is CASDGTRNTGELFF.

This chain links TRBV3-1 with TRBJ2-7; 8 bases map to TRBD1. This CDR3 spans 12 amino acids. V was pared by 8 bases and J by 0 bases, with 0 bases of the junction left unmatched. Germline-derived CDR1 and CDR2 are LGHDT and YNNKEL (reference sequence). The CDR3 spells CASGTGSYEQYF. CDR3 bases: TGTGCCAGCGGGACAGGCTCCTACGAGCAGTACTTC.